These T cell receptor beta chains were read from a single sample in a study of shared clonotypes between healthy human individuals. This table comes from immunoSEQ multiplex PCR, and its TCRdb copy is limited to in-frame clones, with some not included. The sample lists about 2 million clones; around 96% were seen once. The sample taken for sequencing was naive CD8+ T cells sorted from blood. Receptors originate from a man aged 18 to 30 in good health. The CDR3 runs from the conserved cysteine through the conserved F or W. The order of the fields is clone size, V gene, J gene, D gene, CDR3 DNA, CDR3 protein. The D gene is left open where the match is weak. Size values are once, few and many counts, or a class for expanded clones, and some rows have none.

.,TRBV10-3,TRBJ2-7,.,TGTGCCATCAGCTGGGACCGTTCCTACGAGCAGTACTTC,CAISWDRSYEQYF
.,TRBV7-9,TRBJ2-2,TRBD1,TGTGCCAGCAGCTACGCGGACAGGGGGATCGCCGGGGAGCTGTTTTTT,CASSYADRGIAGELFF
.,TRBV1,TRBJ1-2,.,TGCACCACCTCACTGACAGGGGGTAAATATGGCTACACCTTC,CTTSLTGGKYGYTF
once,TRBV30,TRBJ1-3,.,TGTGCCTGGTCAATGCTAGGATTGCCCTCTGGAAACACCATATATTTT,CAWSMLGLPSGNTIYF
.,TRBV2,TRBJ2-7,.,TGTGCCAGCAGTGATCAGGTAGCGGTAAGGGAGCAGTACTTC,CASSDQVAVREQYF
once,TRBV28,TRBJ2-1,.,TGTGCCAGCAGTTTATTGTCAGCATACAATGAGCAGTTCTTC,CASSLLSAYNEQFF
.,TRBV5-1,TRBJ2-7,.,TGCGCCAGCAGCTTGGGCAGGACCTACGAGCAGTACTTC,CASSLGRTYEQYF
.,TRBV5-4,TRBJ1-4,.,TGTGCCAGCAGCTTCGGAGGGGAGGGAACTAATGAAAAACTGTTTTTT,CASSFGGEGTNEKLFF
.,TRBV4-3,TRBJ2-7,.,TGCGCCAGCAGCCAAGACAGGGACTACGAGCAGTACTTC,CASSQDRDYEQYF
.,TRBV9,TRBJ1-5,TRBD1,TGTGCCAGCAGCGTAGAGGGGACAGGGAATCAGCCCCAGCATTTT,CASSVEGTGNQPQHF
.,TRBV2,TRBJ2-1,TRBD1,TGTGCCAGCAGTGCAGGACAGGGTAACAATGAGCAGTTCTTC,CASSAGQGNNEQFF